This T cell receptor (beta chain) emerged from a study of tumor and adjacent non-tumor tissue in lung cancer. On the study more broadly: Each sample yielded 3.5 million to 4.5 million productive TCRbeta reads on average.

No cell sorting was done before RNA was extracted from the tissue. Donors were chemotherapy-naive, newly diagnosed lung cancer surgical patients in China, August–late 2014. Study results and limitations: TCR diversity was significantly greater in tumor than normal lung tissue. Normal lung showed higher cumulative top 100 clone frequency than tumor.

The library came from three nested PCR rounds adapted from ARM-PCR protocols. TCRdb re-called the multiplex PCR reads through MiXCR, storing one row per CDR3 protein. The sample lists under 95,000 distinct CDR3 sequences, about 61% occurring once. In germline, CDR1 is SEHNR, CDR2 FQNEAQ (reference sequence). There are 14 residues in the CDR3. V was trimmed by 5 bases and J by 3 bases, leaving 12 bases between them. Points on this clonotype: What it binds is not known. Being one base from a much bigger clone, this may be a read error.

This sequence originates from a man in his sixties or seventies with non-small cell lung cancer. The genes are TRBV7-9 and TRBJ2-3, with D possibly being TRBD2 (6 bases). The material sequenced was lung tumor tissue. The CDR3 here is CASSIGGVTDTQYF. CDR3 nucleotide sequence: TGTGCCAGCAGCATAGGCGGGGTGACAGATACGCAGTATTTT.